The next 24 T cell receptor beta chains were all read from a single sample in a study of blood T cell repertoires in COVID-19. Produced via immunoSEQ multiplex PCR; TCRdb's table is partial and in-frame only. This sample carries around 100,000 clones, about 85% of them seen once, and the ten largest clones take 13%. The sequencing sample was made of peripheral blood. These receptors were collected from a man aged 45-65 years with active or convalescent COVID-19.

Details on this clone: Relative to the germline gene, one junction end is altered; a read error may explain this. CDR3 sequence: CASSLGLAGGGNEQFF. The CDR3 DNA is TGTGCCAGCAGTTTGGGACTAGCGGGAGGAGGTAATGAGCAGTTCTTC. The chain couples TRBV5-6 to TRBJ2-1; 15 bases are a match to TRBD2. There are 16 residues in the CDR3. Germline-derived CDR1 and CDR2 are SGHDT and YYEEEE.

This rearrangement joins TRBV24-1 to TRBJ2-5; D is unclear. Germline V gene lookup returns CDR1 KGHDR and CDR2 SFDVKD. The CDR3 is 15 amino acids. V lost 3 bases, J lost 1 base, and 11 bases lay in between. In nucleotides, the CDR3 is TGTGCCACCAGTGATATCTCTCACTCCCAAGAGACCCAGTACTTC. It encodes CATSDISHSQETQYF.

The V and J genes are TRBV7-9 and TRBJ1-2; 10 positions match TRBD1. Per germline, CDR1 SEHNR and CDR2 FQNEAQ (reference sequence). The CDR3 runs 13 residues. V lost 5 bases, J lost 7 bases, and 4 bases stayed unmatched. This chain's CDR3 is CASSPGQGTGYTF. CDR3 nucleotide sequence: TGTGCCAGCAGCCCGGGACAGGGGACTGGCTACACCTTC.

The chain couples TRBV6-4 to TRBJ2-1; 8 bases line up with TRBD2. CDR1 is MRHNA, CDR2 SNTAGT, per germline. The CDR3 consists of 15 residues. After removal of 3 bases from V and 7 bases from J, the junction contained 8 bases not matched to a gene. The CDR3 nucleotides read TGTGCCAGCAGTGATTCGGGACTAGGCTTGAATGAGCAGTTCTTC. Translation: CASSDSGLGLNEQFF.

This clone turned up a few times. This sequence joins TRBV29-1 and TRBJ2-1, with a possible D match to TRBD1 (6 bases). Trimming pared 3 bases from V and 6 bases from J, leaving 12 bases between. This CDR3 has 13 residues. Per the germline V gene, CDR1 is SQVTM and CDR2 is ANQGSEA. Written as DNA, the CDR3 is TGCAGCGTTGAGTATAGGGGGTTCAATGAGCAGTTCTTC. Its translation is CSVEYRGFNEQFF.

CDR3 sequence reads: CASSLAGVAGNTIYF. The DNA for the CDR3 is TGCGCCAGCAGCTTGGCAGGGGTGGCTGGAAACACCATATATTTT. The V call is TRBV5-1, the J call TRBJ1-3; maybe TRBD1 (6 bases). Looked up from germline, CDR1 is SGHRS and CDR2 is YFSETQ. CDR3 length: 15 residues. V was cut by 0 bases and J by 2 bases, with 9 bases left in between.

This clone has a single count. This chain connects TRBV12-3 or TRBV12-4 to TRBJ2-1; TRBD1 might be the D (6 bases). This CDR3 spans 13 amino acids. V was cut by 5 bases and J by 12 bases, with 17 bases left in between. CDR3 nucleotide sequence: TGTGCCAGCAGTCCCAGAGACTCCAGGGGGCAGTTCTTC. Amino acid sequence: CASSPRDSRGQFF.

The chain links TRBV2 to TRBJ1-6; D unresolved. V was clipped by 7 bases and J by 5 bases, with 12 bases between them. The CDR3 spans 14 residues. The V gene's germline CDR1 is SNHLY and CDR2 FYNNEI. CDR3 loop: CASNAEGHNSPLHF. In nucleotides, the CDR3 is TGTGCCAGCAATGCCGAGGGTCATAATTCACCCCTCCACTTT. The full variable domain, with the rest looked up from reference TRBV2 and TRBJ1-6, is EPEVTQTPSHQVTQMGQEVILRCVPISNHLYFYWYRQILGQKVEFLVSFYNNEISEKSEIFDDQFSVERPDGSNFTLKIRSTKLEDSAMYFCASNAEGHNSPLHFGNGTRLTVT.

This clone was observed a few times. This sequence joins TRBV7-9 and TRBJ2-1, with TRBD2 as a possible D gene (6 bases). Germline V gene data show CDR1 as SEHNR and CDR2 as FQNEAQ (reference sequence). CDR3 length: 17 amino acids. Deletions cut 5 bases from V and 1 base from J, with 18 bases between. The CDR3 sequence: CASSPQAGHLSYNEQFF. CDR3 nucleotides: TGTGCCAGCAGCCCACAAGCGGGCCACTTATCCTACAATGAGCAGTTCTTC.

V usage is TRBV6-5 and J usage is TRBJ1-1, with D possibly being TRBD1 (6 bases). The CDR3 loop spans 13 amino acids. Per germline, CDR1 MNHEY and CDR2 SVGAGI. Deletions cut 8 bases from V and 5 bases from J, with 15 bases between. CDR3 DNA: TGTGCCAGCGAGGTCACCCAGGGGACTGAAGCTTTCTTT. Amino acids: CASEVTQGTEAFF.

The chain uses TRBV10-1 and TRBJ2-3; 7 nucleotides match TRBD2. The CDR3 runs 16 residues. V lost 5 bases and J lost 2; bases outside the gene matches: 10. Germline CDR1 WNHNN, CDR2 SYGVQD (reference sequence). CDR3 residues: CASSPLAADPTDTQYF. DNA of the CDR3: TGCGCCAGCAGTCCTCTAGCGGCCGATCCCACAGATACGCAGTATTTT.

The CDR3 DNA sequence: TGTGCCACCAGCTCAGGGTATGAGACTAATGAAAAACTGTTTTTT. It translates to CATSSGYETNEKLFF. The rearrangement uses TRBV24-1 and TRBJ1-4; maybe TRBD1 (5 bases). The CDR3 has 15 residues. Germline CDR1 reads KGHDR; CDR2 reads SFDVKD. V lost 7 bases and J 2 bases, leaving 13 bases between the germline ends.

The CDR3: CASSQEIGVGLASPLHF. CDR3 nucleotides: TGTGCCAGCAGCCAAGAGATCGGGGTAGGGTTGGCTTCACCCCTCCACTTT. The chain employs TRBV14 and TRBJ1-6; D ambiguous. This CDR3 has 17 amino acids. Per the germline V gene, CDR1 is SGHDN and CDR2 is FVKESK. Trimming cost V 0 bases and J 9 bases, with 18 bases left between them.

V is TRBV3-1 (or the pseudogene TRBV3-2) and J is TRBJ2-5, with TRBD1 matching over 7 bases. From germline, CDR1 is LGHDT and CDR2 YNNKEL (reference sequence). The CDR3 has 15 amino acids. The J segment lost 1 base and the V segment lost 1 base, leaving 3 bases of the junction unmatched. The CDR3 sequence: CASSQGRDSQETQYF. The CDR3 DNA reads TGTGCCAGCAGCCAAGGCCGGGACAGCCAAGAGACCCAGTACTTC.

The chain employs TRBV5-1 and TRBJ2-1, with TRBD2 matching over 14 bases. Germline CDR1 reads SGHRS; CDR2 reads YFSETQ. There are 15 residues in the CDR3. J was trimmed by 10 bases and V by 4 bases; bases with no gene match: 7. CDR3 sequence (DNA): TGCGCCAGCAGCGAGACTAGCGGGAGGGCCGGAGAGCAGTTCTTC. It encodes CASSETSGRAGEQFF. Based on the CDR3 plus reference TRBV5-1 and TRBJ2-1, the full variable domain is KAGVTQTPRYLIKTRGQQVTLSCSPISGHRSVSWYQQTPGQGLQFLFEYFSETQRNKGNFPGRFSGRQFSNSRSEMNVSTLELGDSALYLCASSETSGRAGEQFFGPGTRLTVL.

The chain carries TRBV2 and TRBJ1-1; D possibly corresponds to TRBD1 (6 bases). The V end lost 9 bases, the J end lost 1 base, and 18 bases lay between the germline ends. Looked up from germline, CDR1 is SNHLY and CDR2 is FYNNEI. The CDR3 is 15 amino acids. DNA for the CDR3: TGTGCCAGGAGCTTAAGGGGGGGGCGGAACACTGAAGCTTTCTTT. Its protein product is CARSLRGGRNTEAFF.

CDR3 sequence: CASAASGRTDTQYF. Written as DNA, the CDR3 is TGTGCCAGTGCCGCTAGCGGGAGAACAGATACGCAGTATTTT. The chain uses TRBV19 and TRBJ2-3; the match to TRBD2 covers 10 bases. Germline V gives CDR1 LNHDA, CDR2 SQIVND (reference sequence). The CDR3 has 14 amino acids. With V trimmed by 8 bases and J by 3 bases, 5 bases remained unmatched.

The CDR3 spells CATSDTGGARYGYTF. CDR3 bases: TGTGCCACCAGTGATACAGGGGGCGCGAGGTATGGCTACACCTTC. This sequence joins TRBV24-1 and TRBJ1-2, with 9 bases fitting TRBD1. From germline, CDR1 is KGHDR and CDR2 SFDVKD. The CDR3 is 15 amino acids. With V trimmed by 3 bases and J by 5 bases, 6 bases remained unmatched.

CDR3 loop: CASSLGRGRRDTEAFF. The CDR3 DNA reads as TGCGCCAGCAGCTTGGGCAGGGGCAGAAGGGACACTGAAGCTTTCTTT. The chain links TRBV5-1 to TRBJ1-1; D is possibly TRBD1 (6 bases). Trimming pared 0 bases from V and 3 bases from J, leaving 15 bases between. Germline V gene lookup returns CDR1 SGHRS and CDR2 YFSETQ. The CDR3 contains 16 residues.

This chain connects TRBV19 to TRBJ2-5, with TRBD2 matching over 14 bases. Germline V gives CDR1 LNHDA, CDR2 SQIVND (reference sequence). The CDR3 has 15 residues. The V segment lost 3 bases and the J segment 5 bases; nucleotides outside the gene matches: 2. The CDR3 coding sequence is TGTGCCAGTAGTATGGGACTAGCGGGAGAGGAGACCCAGTACTTC. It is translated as CASSMGLAGEETQYF.

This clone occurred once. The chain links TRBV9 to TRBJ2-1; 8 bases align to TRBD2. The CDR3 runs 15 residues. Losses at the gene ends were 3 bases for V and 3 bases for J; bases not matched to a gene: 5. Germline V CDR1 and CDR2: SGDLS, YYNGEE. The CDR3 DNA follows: TGTGCCAGCAGCGCGGGACTAGGATTCTACAATGAGCAGTTCTTC. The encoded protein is CASSAGLGFYNEQFF. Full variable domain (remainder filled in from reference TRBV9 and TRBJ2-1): DSGVTQTPKHLITATGQRVTLRCSPRSGDLSVYWYQQSLDQGLQFLIQYYNGEERAKGNILERFSAQQFPDLHSELNLSSLELGDSALYFCASSAGLGFYNEQFFGPGTRLTVL.

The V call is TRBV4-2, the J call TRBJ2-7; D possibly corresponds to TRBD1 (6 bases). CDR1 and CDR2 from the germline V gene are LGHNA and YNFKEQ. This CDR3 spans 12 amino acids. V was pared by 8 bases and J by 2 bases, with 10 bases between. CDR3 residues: CASSTGAYEQYF. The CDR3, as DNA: TGTGCCAGCTCGACAGGAGCCTACGAGCAGTACTTC.

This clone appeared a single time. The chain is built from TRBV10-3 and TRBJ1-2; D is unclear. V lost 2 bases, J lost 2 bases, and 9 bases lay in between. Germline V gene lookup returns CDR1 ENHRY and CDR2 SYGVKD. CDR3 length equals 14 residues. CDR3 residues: CAISEPWPNYGYTF. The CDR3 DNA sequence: TGTGCCATCAGTGAGCCCTGGCCCAACTATGGCTACACCTTC.

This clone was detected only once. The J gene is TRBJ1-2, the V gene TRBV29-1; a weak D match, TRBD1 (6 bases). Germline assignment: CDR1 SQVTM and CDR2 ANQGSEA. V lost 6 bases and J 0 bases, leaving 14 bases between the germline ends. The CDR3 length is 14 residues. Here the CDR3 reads CSVPGTSPNYGYTF. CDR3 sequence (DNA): TGCAGCGTACCCGGGACATCGCCTAACTATGGCTACACCTTC.